This record covers a single TCR beta chain. This sample stems from a study of blood T cell repertoires in COVID-19. Study details: Collection of acute and convalescent COVID-19 samples took place in the United States, Italy and Spain. Nucleic acid was either cDNA or gDNA, and it came from T cells, B-cell-depleted T cells, or PBMCs.

TCRdb keeps only in-frame clones here, not all; method: immunoSEQ multiplex PCR. This table holds about 190,000 clones, around four fifths found once. Trimming cost V 4 bases and J 0 bases, with 13 bases left between them. Looked up from germline, CDR1 is SGDLS and CDR2 is YYNGEE. This CDR3 region has 15 residues. The TCR originated in a woman of 80 years or more with active or convalescent COVID-19. Sample: peripheral blood. The V gene is TRBV9, the J gene TRBJ1-2, with D perhaps matching TRBD1 (5 bases). CDR3 coding DNA: TGTGCCAGCAGCCCAAATGGACAAACTAACTATGGCTACACCTTC. It translates to CASSPNGQTNYGYTF.